This T cell receptor (beta chain) was found in a study of regulatory T cells in long-lasting Graves disease. Time point in this sample: newly diagnosed GD, antithyroid drugs for less than 3 months. From PBMCs, RNA was extracted and then used to make the TCR library. TCR beta libraries were built with iRepertoire HTBI primers and Arm-PCR of CDR3 regions. One entry per CDR3 protein results from TCRdb running MiXCR on the multiplex PCR reads. Of a few hundred thousand distinct CDR3 sequences detected, around 15% appear once; the ten largest clones hold approximately 17%. The CDR3 sequence is 13 residues long. Per germline, CDR1 MDHEN and CDR2 SYDVKM. V lost 1 base to trimming and J lost 3 bases, with 7 bases between them. On this clonotype itself: Its antigen is as yet unknown. Just one base apart from a much larger clone, this may be a read error.

Study-wide results and limits: TRBV28, TRBJ1-2 and TRBJ2-5 were segments that persistent disease favored.

This same sample was also part of a study on T cells in Graves' hyperthyroidism and ophthalmopathy.

The sequences come from peripheral blood mononuclear cells (PBMCs), collected at new diagnosis, from a patient treated with antithyroid drugs. This TCR was recovered from a woman aged 45-59 years with Graves disease. This sequence joins TRBV28 and TRBJ2-7, with D perhaps matching TRBD1 or TRBD2 (5 bases each). CDR3 sequence: CASSLFGGYEQYF. The CDR3 nucleotides are TGTGCCAGCAGTTTATTTGGGGGCTACGAGCAGTACTTC.